This note documents a single T cell receptor (beta chain) sequence. This specimen belongs to a study of T cells in Graves' hyperthyroidism and ophthalmopathy. The TCR beta CDR3 regions underwent amplification using RNA transcripts as the source. TCR CDR3 regions were first amplified by RT-PCR with HTBI primers. TCRdb reprocessed the multiplex PCR reads with MiXCR, giving one entry per CDR3 protein. The repertoire includes 500,000 to 650,000 distinct CDR3 sequences, 46% of them detected once, and about two fifths sits in the top ten. Germline CDR1 reads DFQATT; CDR2 reads SNEGSKA (reference sequence). With 1 base removed from V and 7 bases from J, the gap between germline ends came to 13 bases. This CDR3 is 13 amino acids long.

Sequencing used peripheral blood or thyroid tissue (not recorded which). This TCR was recovered from an adult woman with Graves' disease, either hyperthyroidism or ophthalmopathy (not recorded which). This chain connects TRBV20-1 to TRBJ1-2; D call uncertain. The CDR3 loop is CSARVTGRFGYTF. CDR3 bases: TGCAGTGCTAGAGTTACGGGGAGATTTGGCTACACCTTC.